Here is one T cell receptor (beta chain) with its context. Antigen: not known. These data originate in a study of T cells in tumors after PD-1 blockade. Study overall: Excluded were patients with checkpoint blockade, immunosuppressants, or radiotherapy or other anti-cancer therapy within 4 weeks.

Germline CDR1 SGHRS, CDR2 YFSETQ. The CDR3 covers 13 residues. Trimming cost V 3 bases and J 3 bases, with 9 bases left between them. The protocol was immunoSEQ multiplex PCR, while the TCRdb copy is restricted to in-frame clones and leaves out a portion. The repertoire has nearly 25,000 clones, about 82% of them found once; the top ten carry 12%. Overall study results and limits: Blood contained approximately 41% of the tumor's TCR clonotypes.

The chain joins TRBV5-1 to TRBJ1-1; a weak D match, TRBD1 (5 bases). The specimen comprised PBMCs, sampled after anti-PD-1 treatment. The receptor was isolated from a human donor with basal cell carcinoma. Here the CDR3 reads CASSSAGHTEAFF. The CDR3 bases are TGCGCCAGCAGCTCTGCAGGGCACACTGAAGCTTTCTTT.